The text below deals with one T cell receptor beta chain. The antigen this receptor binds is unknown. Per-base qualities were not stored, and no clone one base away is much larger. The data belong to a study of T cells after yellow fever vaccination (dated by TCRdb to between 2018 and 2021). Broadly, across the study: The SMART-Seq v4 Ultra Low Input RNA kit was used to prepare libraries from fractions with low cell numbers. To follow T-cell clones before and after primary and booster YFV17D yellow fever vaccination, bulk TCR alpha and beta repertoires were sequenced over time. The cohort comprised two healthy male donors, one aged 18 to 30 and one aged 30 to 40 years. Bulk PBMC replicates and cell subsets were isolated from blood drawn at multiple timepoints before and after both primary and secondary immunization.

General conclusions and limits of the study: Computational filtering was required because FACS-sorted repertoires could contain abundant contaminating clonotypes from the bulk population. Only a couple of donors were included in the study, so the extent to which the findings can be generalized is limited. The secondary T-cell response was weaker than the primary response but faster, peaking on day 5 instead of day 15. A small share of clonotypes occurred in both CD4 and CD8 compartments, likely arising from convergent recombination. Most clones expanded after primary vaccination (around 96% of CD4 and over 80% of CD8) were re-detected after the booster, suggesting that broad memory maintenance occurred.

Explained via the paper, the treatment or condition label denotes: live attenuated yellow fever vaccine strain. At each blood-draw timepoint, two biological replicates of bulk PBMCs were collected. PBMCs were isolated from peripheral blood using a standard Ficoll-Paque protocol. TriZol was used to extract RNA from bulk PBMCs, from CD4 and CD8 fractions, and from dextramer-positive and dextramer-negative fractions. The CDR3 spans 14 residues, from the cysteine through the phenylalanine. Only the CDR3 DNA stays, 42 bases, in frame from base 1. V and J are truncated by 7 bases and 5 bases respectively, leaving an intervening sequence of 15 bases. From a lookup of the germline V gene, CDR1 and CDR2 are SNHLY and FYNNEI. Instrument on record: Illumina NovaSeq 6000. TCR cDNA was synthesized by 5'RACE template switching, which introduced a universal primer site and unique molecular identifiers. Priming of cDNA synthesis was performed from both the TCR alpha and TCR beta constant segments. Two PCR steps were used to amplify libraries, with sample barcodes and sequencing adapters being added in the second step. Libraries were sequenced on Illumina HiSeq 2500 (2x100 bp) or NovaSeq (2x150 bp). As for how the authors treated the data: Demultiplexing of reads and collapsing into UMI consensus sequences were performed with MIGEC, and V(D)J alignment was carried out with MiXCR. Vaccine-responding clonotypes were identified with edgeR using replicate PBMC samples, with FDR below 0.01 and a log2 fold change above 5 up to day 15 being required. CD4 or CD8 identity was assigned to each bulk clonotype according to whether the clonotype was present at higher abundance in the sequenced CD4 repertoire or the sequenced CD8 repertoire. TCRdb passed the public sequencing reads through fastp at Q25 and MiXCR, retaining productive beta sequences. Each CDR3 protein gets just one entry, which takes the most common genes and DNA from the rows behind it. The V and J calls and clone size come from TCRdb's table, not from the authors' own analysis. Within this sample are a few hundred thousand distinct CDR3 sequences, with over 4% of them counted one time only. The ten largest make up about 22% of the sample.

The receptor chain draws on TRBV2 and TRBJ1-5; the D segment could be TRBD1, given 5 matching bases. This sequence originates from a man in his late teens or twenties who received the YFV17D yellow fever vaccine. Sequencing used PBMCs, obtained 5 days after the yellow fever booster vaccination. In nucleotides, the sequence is TGTGCCAGCAAGGGACCAGCTACCGATCAGCCCCAGCATTTT. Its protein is CASKGPATDQPQHF.